This TCR beta chain was observed in a study of blood T cell repertoires in COVID-19. Looking at the study overall: From the United States, Italy and Spain came samples of acute and convalescent COVID-19.

In the source study's methods: Amplification with reference gene primers provided the estimates of nucleated cell counts. Clones were read by immunoSEQ multiplex PCR, and TCRdb kept only the in-frame ones, dropping some. From that table come the V and J calls and clone size; the DNA was used to work out D and trimming. Here the sample spans about 160,000 clones, 81% being singletons. In germline, CDR1 is SGHAT, CDR2 FQNNGV. V trimming: 1 base; J trimming: 10 bases; junction bases outside the gene matches: 11. CDR3 length: 16 amino acids. The chain uses TRBV11-2 and TRBJ2-1, with 9 bases matching TRBD1. The specimen was peripheral blood. The TCR was taken from a human donor in a cohort sampled during active COVID-19. CDR3: CASSLVSGTGLREQFF. The CDR3 DNA is TGTGCCAGCAGCTTAGTCAGTGGGACAGGGCTCAGGGAGCAGTTCTTC.